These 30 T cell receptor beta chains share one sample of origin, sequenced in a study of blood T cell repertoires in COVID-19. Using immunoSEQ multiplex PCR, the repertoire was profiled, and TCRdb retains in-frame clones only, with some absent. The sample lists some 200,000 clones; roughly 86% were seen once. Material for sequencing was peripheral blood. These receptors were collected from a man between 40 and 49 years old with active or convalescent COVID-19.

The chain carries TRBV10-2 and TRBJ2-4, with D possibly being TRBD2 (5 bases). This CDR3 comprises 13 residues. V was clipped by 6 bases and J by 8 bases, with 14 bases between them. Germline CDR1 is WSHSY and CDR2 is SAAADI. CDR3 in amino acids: CASSRSWRDIQYF. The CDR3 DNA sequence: TGCGCCAGCAGCCGATCTTGGCGGGACATTCAGTACTTC.

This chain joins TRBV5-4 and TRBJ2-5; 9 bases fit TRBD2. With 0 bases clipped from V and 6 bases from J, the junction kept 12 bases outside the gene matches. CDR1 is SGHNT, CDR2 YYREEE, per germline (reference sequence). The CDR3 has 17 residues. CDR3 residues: CASSLGGAGGPFQTQYF. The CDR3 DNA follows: TGTGCCAGCAGCTTGGGGGGCGCGGGGGGGCCTTTCCAGACCCAGTACTTC. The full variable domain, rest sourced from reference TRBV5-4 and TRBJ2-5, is ETGVTQSPTHLIKTRGQQVTLRCSSQSGHNTVSWYQQALGQGPQFIFQYYREEENGRGNFPPRFSGLQFPNYSSELNVNALELDDSALYLCASSLGGAGGPFQTQYFGPGTRLLVL.

The CDR3 region has the DNA TGCGCCAGCAGCTACCCGGGACAGCTAAATGAAAAACTGTTTTTT. Encoded protein: CASSYPGQLNEKLFF. The V gene is TRBV4-1, the J gene TRBJ1-4; 7 bases are a match to TRBD1. CDR1 and CDR2 (germline): MGHRA, YSYEKL. V shed 5 bases and J 5 bases; nucleotides not matched to a gene: 8. The CDR3 contains 15 residues.

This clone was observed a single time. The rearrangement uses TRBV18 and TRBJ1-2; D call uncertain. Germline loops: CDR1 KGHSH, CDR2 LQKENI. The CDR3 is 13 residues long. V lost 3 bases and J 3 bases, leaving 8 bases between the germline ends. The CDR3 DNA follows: TGTGCCAGCTCACCTAAAGAGGACTATGGCTACACCTTC. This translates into CASSPKEDYGYTF.

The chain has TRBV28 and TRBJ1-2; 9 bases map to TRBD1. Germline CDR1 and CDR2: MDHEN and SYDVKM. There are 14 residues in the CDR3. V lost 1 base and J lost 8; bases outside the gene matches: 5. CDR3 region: CASSLLGQGHGYTF. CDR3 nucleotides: TGTGCCAGCAGTTTATTGGGACAGGGTCACGGCTACACCTTC.

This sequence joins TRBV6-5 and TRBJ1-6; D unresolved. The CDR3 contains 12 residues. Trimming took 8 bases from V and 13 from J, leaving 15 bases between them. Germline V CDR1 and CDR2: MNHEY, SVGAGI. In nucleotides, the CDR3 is TGTGCCAGCGGCATGACACTTATCCCCCTCCACTTT. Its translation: CASGMTLIPLHF.

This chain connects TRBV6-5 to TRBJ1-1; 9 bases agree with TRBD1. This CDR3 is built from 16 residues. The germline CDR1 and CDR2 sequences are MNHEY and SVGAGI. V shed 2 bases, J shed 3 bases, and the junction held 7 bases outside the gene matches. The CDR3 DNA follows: TGTGCCAGCAGTTACAGACAGGGGGTTGGATACACTGAAGCTTTCTTT. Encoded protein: CASSYRQGVGYTEAFF.

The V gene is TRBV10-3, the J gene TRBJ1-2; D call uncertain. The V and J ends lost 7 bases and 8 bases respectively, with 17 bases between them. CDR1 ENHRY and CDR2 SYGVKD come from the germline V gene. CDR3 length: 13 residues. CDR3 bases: TGTGCCATCACTCAGGCTCTATCCCAAGGCTACACCTTC. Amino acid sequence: CAITQALSQGYTF.

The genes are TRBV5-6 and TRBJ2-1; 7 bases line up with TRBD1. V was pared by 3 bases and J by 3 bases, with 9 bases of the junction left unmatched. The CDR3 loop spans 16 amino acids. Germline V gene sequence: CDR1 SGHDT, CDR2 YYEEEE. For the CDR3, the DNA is TGTGCCAGCAGCTGGGACAGCCGCGCTCTCTACAATGAGCAGTTCTTC. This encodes CASSWDSRALYNEQFF.

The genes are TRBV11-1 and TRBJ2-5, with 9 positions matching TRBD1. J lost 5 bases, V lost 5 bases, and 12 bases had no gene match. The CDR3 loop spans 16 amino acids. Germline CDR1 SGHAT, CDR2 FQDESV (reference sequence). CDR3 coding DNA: TGTGCCAGCAGCCTTCAGGGACAGGGTATTCAGGAGACCCAGTACTTC. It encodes CASSLQGQGIQETQYF.

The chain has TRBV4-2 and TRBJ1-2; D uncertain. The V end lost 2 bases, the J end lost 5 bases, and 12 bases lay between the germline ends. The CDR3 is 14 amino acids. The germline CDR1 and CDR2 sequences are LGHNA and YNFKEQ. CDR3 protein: CASSQSVAEYGYTF. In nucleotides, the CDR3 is TGTGCCAGCAGCCAATCGGTTGCCGAATATGGCTACACCTTC.

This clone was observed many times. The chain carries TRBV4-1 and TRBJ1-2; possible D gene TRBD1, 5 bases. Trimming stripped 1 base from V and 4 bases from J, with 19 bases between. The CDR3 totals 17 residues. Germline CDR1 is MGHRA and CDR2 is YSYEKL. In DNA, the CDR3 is TGCGCCAGCAGCCAAGTTTCTGACGGACACAAACGCTATGGCTACACCTTC. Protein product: CASSQVSDGHKRYGYTF.

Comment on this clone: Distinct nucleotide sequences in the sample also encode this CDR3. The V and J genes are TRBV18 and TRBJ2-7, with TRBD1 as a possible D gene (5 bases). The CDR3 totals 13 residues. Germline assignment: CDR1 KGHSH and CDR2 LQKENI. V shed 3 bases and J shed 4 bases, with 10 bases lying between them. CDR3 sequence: CASSPGTGYEQYF. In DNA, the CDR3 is TGTGCCAGCTCACCGGGAACAGGTTACGAGCAGTACTTC.

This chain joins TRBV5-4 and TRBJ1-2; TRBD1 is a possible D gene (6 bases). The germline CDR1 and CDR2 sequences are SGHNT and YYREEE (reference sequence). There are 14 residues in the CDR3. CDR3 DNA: TGTGTGACCAAAGGGGGACCAGGGGTCTATGGCTACACCTTC. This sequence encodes CVTKGGPGVYGYTF.

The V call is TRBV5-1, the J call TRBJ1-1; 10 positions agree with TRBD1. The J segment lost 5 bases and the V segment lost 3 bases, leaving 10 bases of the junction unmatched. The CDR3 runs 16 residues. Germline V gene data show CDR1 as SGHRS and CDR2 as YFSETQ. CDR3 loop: CASSWAGTGVRTEAFF. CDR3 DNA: TGCGCCAGCAGCTGGGCCGGGACAGGGGTTCGGACTGAAGCTTTCTTT.

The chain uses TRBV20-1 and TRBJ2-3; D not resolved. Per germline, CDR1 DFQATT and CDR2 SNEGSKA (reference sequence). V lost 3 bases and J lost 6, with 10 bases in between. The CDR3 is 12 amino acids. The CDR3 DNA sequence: TGCAGTGCTAGTAGCAGGCTGGATACGCAGTATTTT. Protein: CSASSRLDTQYF.

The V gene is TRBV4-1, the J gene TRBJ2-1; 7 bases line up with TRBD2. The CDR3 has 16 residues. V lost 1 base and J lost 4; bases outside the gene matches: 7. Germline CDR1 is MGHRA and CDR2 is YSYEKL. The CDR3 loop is CASSQVSSGAYNEQFF. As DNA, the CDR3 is TGCGCCAGCAGCCAAGTATCTAGCGGCGCGTACAATGAGCAGTTCTTC.

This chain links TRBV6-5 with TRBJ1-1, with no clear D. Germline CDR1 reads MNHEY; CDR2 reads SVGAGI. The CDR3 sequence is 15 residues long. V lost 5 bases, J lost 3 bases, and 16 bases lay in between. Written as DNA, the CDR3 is TGTGCCAGCAGTCCTATTCTCTGGGCCGACACTGAAGCTTTCTTT. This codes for CASSPILWADTEAFF.

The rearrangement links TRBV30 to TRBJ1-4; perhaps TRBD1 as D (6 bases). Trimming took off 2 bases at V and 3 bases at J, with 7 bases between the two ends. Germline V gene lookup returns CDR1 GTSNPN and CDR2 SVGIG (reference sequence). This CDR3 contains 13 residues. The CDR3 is CAWSYRANEKLFF. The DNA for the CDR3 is TGTGCCTGGAGTTACAGGGCTAATGAAAAACTGTTTTTT. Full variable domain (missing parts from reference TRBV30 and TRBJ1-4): SQTIHQWPATLVQPVGSPLSLECTVEGTSNPNLYWYRQAAGRGLQLLFYSVGIGQISSEVPQNLSASRPQDRQFILSSKKLLLSDSGFYLCAWSYRANEKLFFGSGTQLSVL.

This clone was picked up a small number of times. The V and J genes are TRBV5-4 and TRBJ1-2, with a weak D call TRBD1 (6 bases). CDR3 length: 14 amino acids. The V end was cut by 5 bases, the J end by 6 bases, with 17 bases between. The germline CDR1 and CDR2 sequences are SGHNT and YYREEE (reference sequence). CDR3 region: CASRLRGAGDGYTF. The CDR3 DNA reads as TGTGCCAGCAGACTGCGGGGGGCGGGGGATGGCTACACCTTC.

CDR3 sequence reads: CASSLNKNIQETQYF. Here the CDR3 DNA reads TGCGCCAGCAGCTTGAATAAGAACATACAAGAGACCCAGTACTTC. This sequence joins TRBV5-1 and TRBJ2-5; D is uncertain. This CDR3 has 15 residues. CDR1 is SGHRS, CDR2 YFSETQ, per germline. V lost 1 base and J 2 bases, leaving 12 bases between the germline ends.

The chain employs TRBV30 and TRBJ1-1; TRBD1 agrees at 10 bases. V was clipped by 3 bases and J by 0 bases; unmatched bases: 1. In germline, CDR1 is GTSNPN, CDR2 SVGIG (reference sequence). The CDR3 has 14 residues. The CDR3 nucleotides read TGTGCCTGGAGGGGACAGGGGATGAACACTGAAGCTTTCTTT. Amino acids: CAWRGQGMNTEAFF. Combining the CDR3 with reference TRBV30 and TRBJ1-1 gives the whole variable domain SQTIHQWPATLVQPVGSPLSLECTVEGTSNPNLYWYRQAAGRGLQLLFYSVGIGQISSEVPQNLSASRPQDRQFILSSKKLLLSDSGFYLCAWRGQGMNTEAFFGQGTRLTVV.

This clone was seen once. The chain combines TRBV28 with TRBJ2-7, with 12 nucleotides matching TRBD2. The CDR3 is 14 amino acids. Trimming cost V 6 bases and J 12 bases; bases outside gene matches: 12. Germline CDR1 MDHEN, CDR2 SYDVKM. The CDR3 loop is CASRGPGLAGLVYF. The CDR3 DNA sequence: TGTGCCAGCAGGGGTCCTGGACTAGCGGGGTTGGTGTACTTC.

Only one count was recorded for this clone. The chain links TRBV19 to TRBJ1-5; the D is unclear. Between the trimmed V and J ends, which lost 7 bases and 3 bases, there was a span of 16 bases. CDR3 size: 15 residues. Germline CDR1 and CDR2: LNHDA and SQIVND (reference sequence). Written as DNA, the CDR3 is TGTGCCAGTAATGAAGATCAGGTTCTCAATCAGCCCCAGCATTTT. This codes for CASNEDQVLNQPQHF.

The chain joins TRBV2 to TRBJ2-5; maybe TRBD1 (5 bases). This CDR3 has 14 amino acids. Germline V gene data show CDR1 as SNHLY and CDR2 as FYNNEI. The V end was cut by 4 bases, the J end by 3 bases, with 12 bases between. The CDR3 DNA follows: TGTGCCAGCAGTGCTGTGACAGATGAAGAGACCCAGTACTTC. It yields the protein CASSAVTDEETQYF.

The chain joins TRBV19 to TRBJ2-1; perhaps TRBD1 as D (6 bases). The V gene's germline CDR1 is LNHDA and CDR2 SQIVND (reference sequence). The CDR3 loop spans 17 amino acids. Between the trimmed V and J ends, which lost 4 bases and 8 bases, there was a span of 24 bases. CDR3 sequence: CASSSPLGRGSRDEQFF. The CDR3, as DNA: TGTGCCAGTAGTAGCCCCCTGGGCAGGGGAAGTCGGGATGAGCAGTTCTTC.

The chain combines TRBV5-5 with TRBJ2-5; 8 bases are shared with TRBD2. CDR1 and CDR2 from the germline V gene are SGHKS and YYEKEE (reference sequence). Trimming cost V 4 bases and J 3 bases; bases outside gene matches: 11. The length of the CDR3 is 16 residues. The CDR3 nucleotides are TGTGCCAGCAGCGTTAGCGGGGCGCGGTACAAAGAGACCCAGTACTTC. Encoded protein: CASSVSGARYKETQYF.

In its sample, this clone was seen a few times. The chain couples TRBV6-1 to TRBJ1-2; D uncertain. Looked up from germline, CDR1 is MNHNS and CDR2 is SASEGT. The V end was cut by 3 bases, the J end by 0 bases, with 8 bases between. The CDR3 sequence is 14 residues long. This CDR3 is CASSDNGANYGYTF. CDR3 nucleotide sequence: TGTGCCAGCAGTGACAACGGAGCTAACTATGGCTACACCTTC.

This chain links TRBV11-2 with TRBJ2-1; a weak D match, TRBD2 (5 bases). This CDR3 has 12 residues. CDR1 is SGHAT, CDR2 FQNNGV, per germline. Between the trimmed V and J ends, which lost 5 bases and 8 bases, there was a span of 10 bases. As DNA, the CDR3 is TGTGCCAGCAGCCGTTCGAGGGATGAGCAGTTCTTC. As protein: CASSRSRDEQFF.

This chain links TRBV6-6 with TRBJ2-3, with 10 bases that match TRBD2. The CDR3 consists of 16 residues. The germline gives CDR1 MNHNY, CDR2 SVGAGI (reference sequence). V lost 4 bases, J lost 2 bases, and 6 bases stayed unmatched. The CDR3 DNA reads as TGTGCCAGCAGTTCCCTAGCGGGGGTTGTCACAGATACGCAGTATTTT. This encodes CASSSLAGVVTDTQYF.